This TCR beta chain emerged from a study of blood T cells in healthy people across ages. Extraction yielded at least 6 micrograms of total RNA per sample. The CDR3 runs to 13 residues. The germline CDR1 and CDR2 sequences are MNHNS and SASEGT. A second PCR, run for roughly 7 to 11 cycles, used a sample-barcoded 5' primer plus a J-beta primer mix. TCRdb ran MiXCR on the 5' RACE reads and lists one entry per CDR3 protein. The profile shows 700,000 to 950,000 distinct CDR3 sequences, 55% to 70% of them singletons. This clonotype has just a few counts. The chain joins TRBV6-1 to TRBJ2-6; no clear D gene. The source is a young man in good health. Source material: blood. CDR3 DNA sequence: TGTGCTAGTGGAAACTCTGGGGCCAACGTCCTGACTTTC. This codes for CASGNSGANVLTF.